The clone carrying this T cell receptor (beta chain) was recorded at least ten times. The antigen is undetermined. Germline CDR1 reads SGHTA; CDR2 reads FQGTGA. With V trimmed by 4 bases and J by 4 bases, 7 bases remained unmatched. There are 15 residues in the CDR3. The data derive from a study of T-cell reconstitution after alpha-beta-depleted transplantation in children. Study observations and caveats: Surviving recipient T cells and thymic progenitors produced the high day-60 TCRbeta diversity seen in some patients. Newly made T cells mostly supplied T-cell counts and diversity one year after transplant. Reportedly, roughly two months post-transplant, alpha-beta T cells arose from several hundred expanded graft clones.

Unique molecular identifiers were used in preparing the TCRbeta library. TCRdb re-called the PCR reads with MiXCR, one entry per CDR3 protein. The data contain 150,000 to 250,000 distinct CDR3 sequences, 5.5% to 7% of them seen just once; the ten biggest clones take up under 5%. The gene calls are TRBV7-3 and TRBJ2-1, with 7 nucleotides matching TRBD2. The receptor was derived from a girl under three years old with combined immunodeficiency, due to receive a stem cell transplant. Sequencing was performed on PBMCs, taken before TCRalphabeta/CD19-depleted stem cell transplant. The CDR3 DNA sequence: TGTGCCAGCAGCTCCCTGCTAGCGGAGTACAATGAGCAGTTCTTC. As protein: CASSSLLAEYNEQFF. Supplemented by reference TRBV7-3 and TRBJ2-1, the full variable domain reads GAGVSQTPSNKVTEKGKYVELRCDPISGHTALYWYRQSLGQGPEFLIYFQGTGAADDSGLPNDRFFAVRPEGSVSTLKIQRTERGDSAVYLCASSSLLAEYNEQFFGPGTRLTVL.